Listed below are T cell receptor beta chains from one sample, sequenced in a study of post-analysis software for immune sequencing data. Each CDR3 protein gets one entry after TCRdb re-called the PCR reads with MiXCR. This sample yields about 680,000 distinct CDR3 sequences, of which 55% to 60% are seen a single time; around 10% belongs to the top ten. Sequencing was carried out using blood. Receptors were obtained from a girl aged 2 to 9 with multiple sclerosis. Both conserved end residues are part of each CDR3. D genes are given only for firm matches. The size entry is marked missing in some rows and otherwise reads once, few, many or a size class.

clone_size d_call j_call v_call cdr3_nt cdr3_aa
. TRBD2 TRBJ2-5 TRBV7-9 TGTGCTTCGTGGGCGGGAGTAGAGACCCAGTACTTC CASWAGVETQYF
. . TRBJ2-1 TRBV2 TGTGCCAGCAGGTGGGACTTTTACAATGAGCAGTTCTTC CASRWDFYNEQFF
. . TRBJ2-6 TRBV29-1 TGCAGCGTTCGATTGGCTGGGGCCAACGTCCTGACTTTC CSVRLAGANVLTF
. TRBD1 TRBJ2-5 TRBV15 TGTGCCACCGCGGACAGGGAGCACGAGACCCAGTACTTC CATADREHETQYF
. . TRBJ2-6 TRBV7-9 TGTGCCAGCAGCTCGGGACAGCCTAGCCGGGGGAATGGGGCCAACGTCCTGACTTTC CASSSGQPSRGNGANVLTF
few TRBD2 TRBJ2-5 TRBV20-1 TGCAGTGCCAGCGGGACTAGCGGGAGGGCACAGGAGACCCAGTACTTC CSASGTSGRAQETQYF
once . TRBJ1-2 TRBV4-3 TGCGCCAGCAGCCAAATAGGGGGGCAGGGCAACTATGGCTACACCTTC CASSQIGGQGNYGYTF
once . TRBJ2-2 TRBV6-5 TGTGCCAGCAGTTACGGGCATAACACCGGGGAGCTGTTTTTT CASSYGHNTGELFF
. . TRBJ2-3 TRBV5-5 TGTGCCAGCAGCCTACACAGGTGGTCCACAGATACGCAGTATTTT CASSLHRWSTDTQYF
. . TRBJ2-3 TRBV6-2/TRBV6-3 TGTGCCAGCAGTTACTCCTACAGGGCCACAGATACGCAGTATTTT CASSYSYRATDTQYF
once TRBD1 TRBJ1-2 TRBV5-4 TGTGTCAGCAGCTTGAGAGGGGGCGACTATGGCTACACCTTC CVSSLRGGDYGYTF
. TRBD1 TRBJ1-2 TRBV6-1 TGTGCCAGCAGTCCAGAGGGACAGGGGGCAGTATTCTATGGCTACACCTTC CASSPEGQGAVFYGYTF
. . TRBJ2-7 TRBV6-5 TGTGCCAGCAGTTACTCAGGGAGCGAGCAGTACTTC CASSYSGSEQYF
. . TRBJ2-5 TRBV2 TGTGCCAGCAGTCCGGACCTCGTAGAGACCCAGTACTTC CASSPDLVETQYF
. TRBD2 TRBJ2-1 TRBV29-1 TGCAGCGTAGAACCAATGACTAGCGGCGTATCCAATGAGCAGTTCTTC CSVEPMTSGVSNEQFF
. TRBD1 TRBJ2-3 TRBV7-2 TGTGCCAGCAGCCAGGAACAGGGGGCTACGCAGTATTTT CASSQEQGATQYF
. TRBD1 TRBJ2-7 TRBV5-1 TGCGCCAGCAGCTTTGACAGGGAAGCCCAGTACTTC CASSFDREAQYF
few TRBD2 TRBJ2-6 TRBV29-1 TGCAGCGTTGAGGCTAGCGGGGGGGCTGGTGGGGCCAACGTCCTGACTTTC CSVEASGGAGGANVLTF
. . TRBJ1-5 TRBV6-2/TRBV6-3 TGTGCCAGCAGGACGACAGCGGGCAATCAGCCCCAGCATTTT CASRTTAGNQPQHF
. . TRBJ1-1 TRBV3-1 TGTGCCAGCAGCCCCCGGGGGAGCATGAACACTGAAGCTTTCTTT CASSPRGSMNTEAFF
. . TRBJ1-5 TRBV6-6 TGTGCCAGCAGTAACACAGGGAATCAGCCCCAGCATTTT CASSNTGNQPQHF
. . TRBJ1-6 TRBV4-2 TGTGCCAGCAGCCAAGAACAGGGTGATAATTCACCCCTCCACTTT CASSQEQGDNSPLHF
few . TRBJ2-1 TRBV28 TGTGCCAGCAGTTTAGTGGAAAACAATGAGCAGTTCTTC CASSLVENNEQFF
once TRBD2 TRBJ2-3 TRBV5-1 TGCGCCAGCAGCTTTGACTGGACTAGCGGCACAGATACGCAGTATTTT CASSFDWTSGTDTQYF
. . TRBJ1-1 TRBV12-3/TRBV12-4 TGTGCCAGCAGTCCCCCCTTGGGGACGGCTCACACTGAAGCTTTCTTT CASSPPLGTAHTEAFF
. . TRBJ1-1 TRBV10-3 TGTGCCGCTTCGGGACGGACTGAAGCTTTCTTT CAASGRTEAFF
. . TRBJ1-5 TRBV10-3 TGTGCCATCAGTGAGACACAGCAGCCCCAGCATTTT CAISETQQPQHF
. . TRBJ2-1 TRBV29-1 TGCAGCGTTGAAGAGGAGGCGTGGGGACCTAAATACAATGAGCAGTTCTTC CSVEEEAWGPKYNEQFF
. . TRBJ2-4 TRBV12-3/TRBV12-4 TGTGCCAGCAAACCCGAGGGAGTCGCCAAAAACATTCAGTACTTC CASKPEGVAKNIQYF
few . TRBJ2-5 TRBV20-1 TGCAGTGCCGTATCCGGGACGGCCCAAGAGACCCAGTACTTC CSAVSGTAQETQYF
. . TRBJ1-1 TRBV7-2 TGTGCCAGCAGCCTGGCGGCAGGGTTCATGAACACTGAAGCTTTCTTT CASSLAAGFMNTEAFF
. TRBD1 TRBJ2-3 TRBV20-1 TGCAGTGCTAGCCATCTAAGGACAGGCGGCACAGATACGCAGTATTTT CSASHLRTGGTDTQYF
once . TRBJ2-1 TRBV7-9 TGTGCCAGCAGCTATCCCCTACTAGTGAATGAGCAGTTCTTC CASSYPLLVNEQFF
. TRBD1 TRBJ2-1 TRBV10-3 TGTACCATCACCCGACAGGGTACGAATGAGCAGTTCTTC CTITRQGTNEQFF
. . TRBJ2-3 TRBV4-3 TGCGCCAGCAGTCGGGGAGAGGGGACAGATACGCAGTATTTT CASSRGEGTDTQYF
. . TRBJ1-1 TRBV5-1 TGCGCCAGCAGTCACAGCGGGGACGGAGGAGCTTTCTTT CASSHSGDGGAFF
. TRBD1 TRBJ2-4 TRBV6-5 TGTGCCACCGCACCGACAGGGGGTGGGATAAACATTCAGTACTTC CATAPTGGGINIQYF
. . TRBJ2-1 TRBV20-1 TGCAGTGCTCTTTCGGGGGGCCGGGATGAGCAGTTCTTC CSALSGGRDEQFF
. . TRBJ1-2 TRBV19 TGTGCCAGTTTGAACACAGGGCCTAACTATGGCTACACCTTC CASLNTGPNYGYTF
. TRBD1 TRBJ1-2 TRBV7-2 TGTGCCAGCAGCGGTAGACAGGGGGCGTTTTATGGCTACACCTTC CASSGRQGAFYGYTF
. TRBD1 TRBJ2-4 TRBV7-2 TGTGCCAGCAGCGCGCCACCGGGACAGGGCATGAACATTCAGTACTTC CASSAPPGQGMNIQYF
. TRBD1 TRBJ1-5 TRBV12-3/TRBV12-4 TGTGCCAGCAGTTCCGGACAGGGGGCCTATAGCAATCAGCCCCAGCATTTT CASSSGQGAYSNQPQHF
. . TRBJ2-4 TRBV12-3/TRBV12-4 TGTGCCAGCAGTTTGGAGGGGTCCTCCAAAAACATTCAGTACTTC CASSLEGSSKNIQYF
few . TRBJ1-2 TRBV12-3/TRBV12-4 TGTGCCAGCAAGGCCCGGGGCTATGGCTACACCTTC CASKARGYGYTF
few . TRBJ2-3 TRBV4-1 TGCGCCAGTCGAGTTTGGGCTACCACAGATACGCAGTATTTT CASRVWATTDTQYF
. . TRBJ2-1 TRBV5-1 TGCGCCAGCAGCTTGTTATTAAGGGATGAGCAGTTCTTC CASSLLLRDEQFF
. . TRBJ2-3 TRBV29-1 TGCAGCTTGACCCGGGACACAGATACGCAGTATTTT CSLTRDTDTQYF
. . TRBJ2-1 TRBV5-5 TGTGCCAGCAGCCCGAACATTTACTCCTACAATGAGCAGTTCTTC CASSPNIYSYNEQFF
. . TRBJ1-2 TRBV30 TGTGCCTGGAGTGCCCTGGACGGCTTTCGGGGCTACACCTTC CAWSALDGFRGYTF
. . TRBJ2-5 TRBV20-1 TGCAGTGCTAGAGAGGGCAGACAACAAGAGACCCAGTACTTC CSAREGRQQETQYF
. TRBD2 TRBJ2-7 TRBV5-1 TGCGCCAGCAGCTTCGGGACTAGTGGACACGAGCAGTACTTC CASSFGTSGHEQYF
. . TRBJ2-1 TRBV20-1 TGCAGTGCTAGAGATGAGAGAGAGGAGCAGTTCTTC CSARDEREEQFF
. . TRBJ1-2 TRBV7-8 TGTGCCAGCAGCTCCGACAGGCGAGGCTACACCTTC CASSSDRRGYTF